The source of this TCR beta chain is a study of OX40 agonist ivuxolimab in advanced cancers. This clone was counted once. This table comes from immunoSEQ multiplex PCR, and its TCRdb copy is limited to in-frame clones, with some not included. The table has 55,000 to 70,000 clones, 86% seen once. There are 16 residues in the CDR3. Germline V CDR1 and CDR2: SGHTA, FQGNSA. Between the trimmed V and J ends, which lost 7 bases and 2 bases, there was a span of 20 bases. The chain combines TRBV7-2 with TRBJ1-1; weak D call: TRBD1 (5 bases). The sample here was CD4+ or CD8+ T cells sorted from blood, taken in a trial of the OX40 agonist ivuxolimab. This sequence originates from an adult with an advanced solid tumor such as melanoma, head and neck, liver or kidney cancer. The CDR3 is CASTLLPAGINTEAFF. The CDR3 DNA reads TGTGCCAGCACCCTTCTCCCCGCAGGGATCAACACTGAAGCTTTCTTT.